The rows below give T cell receptor beta chains drawn from one sample of a study of cytomegalovirus exposure and HLA in healthy donors. Repertoires were generated with immunoSEQ multiplex PCR, while TCRdb's copy carries only in-frame clones and drops some. The sample's table shows under 200,000 clones. Specimen: PBMCs. The receptors originated from a man in his thirties or forties in good health and CMV-seronegative. CDR3s include the opening cysteine and the closing phenylalanine or tryptophan. The D gene is left open where the match is weak.

CDR3 protein: CASSPGTVSGNTIYF
CDR3 DNA: TGCGCCAGCAGCCCAGGGACAGTCTCTGGAAACACCATATATTTT
D gene: TRBD1
J gene: TRBJ1-3
V gene: TRBV5-1

CDR3 protein: CASSYSLQPHPNYGYTF
CDR3 DNA: TGTGCCAGCAGTTACTCGCTACAGCCACACCCAAACTATGGCTACACCTTC
D gene: NA
J gene: TRBJ1-2
V gene: TRBV7-9

CDR3 protein: CASSQLTPGSDTQYF
CDR3 DNA: TGCGCCAGCAGCCAGCTCACTCCCGGGTCGGATACGCAGTATTTT
D gene: NA
J gene: TRBJ2-3
V gene: TRBV4-1

CDR3 protein: CATSGDRGRYEQYF
CDR3 DNA: TGTGCCACCAGCGGGGACAGGGGGCGGTACGAGCAGTACTTC
D gene: TRBD1
J gene: TRBJ2-7
V gene: TRBV15

CDR3 protein: CASSAGQGNTEAFF
CDR3 DNA: TGTGCCAGCAGCGCGGGACAGGGGAACACTGAAGCTTTCTTT
D gene: TRBD1
J gene: TRBJ1-1
V gene: TRBV7-9

CDR3 protein: CASSPPSNEQFF
CDR3 DNA: TGTGCCAGCAGCCCTCCGTCCAATGAGCAGTTCTTC
D gene: NA
J gene: TRBJ2-1
V gene: TRBV11-3

CDR3 protein: CAWRLTGVDEQYF
CDR3 DNA: TGTGCCTGGAGACTCACAGGGGTCGACGAGCAGTACTTC
D gene: TRBD1
J gene: TRBJ2-7
V gene: TRBV30

CDR3 protein: CASSLDRGRAYEQYF
CDR3 DNA: TGTGCCAGCAGCTTAGATCGCGGGAGGGCCTACGAGCAGTACTTC
D gene: TRBD2
J gene: TRBJ2-7
V gene: TRBV7-3

CDR3 protein: CASSVAGTSGTGELFF
CDR3 DNA: TGTGCCAGCAGCGTAGCTGGGACTAGTGGGACCGGGGAGCTGTTTTTT
D gene: TRBD2
J gene: TRBJ2-2
V gene: TRBV9

CDR3 protein: CAISDQRLAGSTDTQYF
CDR3 DNA: TGTGCCATCAGTGATCAGAGACTAGCGGGGAGCACAGATACGCAGTATTTT
D gene: TRBD2
J gene: TRBJ2-3
V gene: TRBV10-3

CDR3 protein: CASSRRTGDYGYTF
CDR3 DNA: TGTGCCAGCAGCCGCAGGACAGGGGACTATGGCTACACCTTC
D gene: TRBD1
J gene: TRBJ1-2
V gene: TRBV11-2

CDR3 protein: CASSIGTGTSYEQYF
CDR3 DNA: TGTGCCAGTAGTATAGGGACAGGGACATCCTACGAGCAGTACTTC
D gene: TRBD1
J gene: TRBJ2-7
V gene: TRBV19

CDR3 protein: CASSRTSGGYYNEQFF
CDR3 DNA: TGTGCCAGCAGCAGGACTAGCGGGGGGTACTACAATGAGCAGTTCTTC
D gene: TRBD2
J gene: TRBJ2-1
V gene: TRBV14

CDR3 protein: CASSFPPSGTSSYEQYF
CDR3 DNA: TGCGCCAGCAGCTTCCCTCCTAGCGGGACATCTTCCTACGAGCAGTACTTC
D gene: TRBD2
J gene: TRBJ2-7
V gene: TRBV5-1

CDR3 protein: CASSWISSPGDVYNEQFF
CDR3 DNA: TGTGCCAGCAGTTGGATTAGCTCACCGGGGGATGTGTACAATGAGCAGTTCTTC
D gene: NA
J gene: TRBJ2-1
V gene: TRBV27

CDR3 protein: CATSGNDYGYTF
CDR3 DNA: TGTGCCACCTCAGGGAATGACTATGGCTACACCTTC
D gene: NA
J gene: TRBJ1-2
V gene: TRBV7-9

CDR3 protein: CASSLAPGYGYTF
CDR3 DNA: TGTGCCAGCAGCTTAGCGCCGGGCTATGGCTACACCTTC
D gene: NA
J gene: TRBJ1-2
V gene: TRBV7-8